The clone carrying this T cell receptor (beta chain) appeared many times. The antigen is unknown. This sample was taken from a study of T-cell reconstitution after alpha-beta-depleted transplantation in children. Study-level points and caveats: Diversity and T-cell counts at one year after transplant derived mostly from new T cells. By about two months after transplant, alpha-beta T cells reportedly arose from several hundred graft clones that had expanded.

Looked up from germline, CDR1 is SGHAT and CDR2 is FQNNGV. The CDR3 length is 18 residues. V was pared by 4 bases and J by 4 bases, with 16 bases of the junction left unmatched. The authors prepared the TCRbeta library with unique molecular identifiers. TCRdb reanalysed the PCR reads using MiXCR and keeps one entry per CDR3 protein. The sample yields hundreds of thousands of distinct CDR3 sequences, under 15% seen once. The genes are TRBV11-2 and TRBJ2-1; TRBD2 matches at 7 bases. Sequences were derived from PBMCs, mostly from graft donor cells, sampled 360 days after TCRalphabeta/CD19-depleted stem cell transplant. The sequence was obtained from a male patient aged 10 to 17 who had a stem cell transplant for acute myeloid leukemia, so the T cells may come from the graft donor. The CDR3 bases are TGTGCCAGCAGCTCCTGGCGGAGGGAGAGCGGGGTTTACAATGAGCAGTTCTTC. The encoded protein is CASSSWRRESGVYNEQFF.